This record looks at one T cell receptor beta chain sequence and its context. What it recognizes is unknown. Since a much larger clone is just one base distant, this may be a read error. It is likely a read error, because the conserved phenylalanine at the end of the CDR3 is missing. The record originates from a study of post-analysis software for immune sequencing data. Study overall: Relapsing-remitting, secondary progressive and progressive-relapsing forms of multiple sclerosis all featured among disease courses. Regarding the study as a whole: When the samples were clustered directly with F measure, those that had been prepared in the same batch showed strong co-clustering. In patients, about 5 TRBV segments were more frequent than in controls, with TRBV5-6, TRBV5-1 and TRBV20-1 among them. Compared against controls, patients with multiple sclerosis displayed significantly lower normalized Chao1 diversity.

The V segment lost 3 bases and the J segment 5 bases; nucleotides outside the gene matches: 7. The germline V gene has CDR1 DFQATT and CDR2 SNEGSKA (reference sequence). The CDR3 loop spans 14 amino acids. Unique molecular identifiers were carried by the TCR beta cDNA libraries. Out of about 0.9 to 10 million T cells, a few hundred thousand cDNA molecules were generated. In TCRdb, the PCR reads were re-called with MiXCR into one record per CDR3 protein. The sample carries about 770,000 distinct CDR3 sequences, about 43% recorded once. The sequence was obtained from a girl aged 5 to 17 with multiple sclerosis. The sample was blood. The chain links TRBV20-1 to TRBJ2-1; 7 nucleotides align to TRBD1. The CDR3 sequence: CSASYGTANNEQFL. The CDR3 nucleotides are TGCAGTGCTAGCTACGGGACAGCCAACAATGAGCAGTTCTTA.